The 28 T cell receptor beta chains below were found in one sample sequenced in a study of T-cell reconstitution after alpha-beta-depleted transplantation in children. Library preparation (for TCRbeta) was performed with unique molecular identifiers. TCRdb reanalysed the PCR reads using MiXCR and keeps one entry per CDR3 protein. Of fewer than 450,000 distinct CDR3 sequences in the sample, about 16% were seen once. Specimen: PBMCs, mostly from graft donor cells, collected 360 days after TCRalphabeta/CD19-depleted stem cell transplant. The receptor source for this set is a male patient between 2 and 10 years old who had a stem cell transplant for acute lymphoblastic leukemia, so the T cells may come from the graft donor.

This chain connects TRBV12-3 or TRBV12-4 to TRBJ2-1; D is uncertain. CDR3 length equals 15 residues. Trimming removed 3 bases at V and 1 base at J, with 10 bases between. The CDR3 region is CASSLVRWSYNEQFF. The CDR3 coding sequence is TGTGCCAGCAGTTTGGTCAGGTGGTCCTACAATGAGCAGTTCTTC.

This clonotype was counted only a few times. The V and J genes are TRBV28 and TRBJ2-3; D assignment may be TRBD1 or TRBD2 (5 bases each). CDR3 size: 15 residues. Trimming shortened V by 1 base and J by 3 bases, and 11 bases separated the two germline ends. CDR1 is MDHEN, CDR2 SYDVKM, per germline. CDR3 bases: TGTGCCAGCAGTTTATCGGGGCTAAAAACAGATACGCAGTATTTT. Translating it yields CASSLSGLKTDTQYF.

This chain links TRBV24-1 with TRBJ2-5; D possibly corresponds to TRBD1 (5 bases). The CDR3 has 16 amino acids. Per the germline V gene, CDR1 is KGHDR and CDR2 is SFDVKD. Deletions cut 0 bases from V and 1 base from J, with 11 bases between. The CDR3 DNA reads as TGTGCCACCAGTGATTTGCAGGGCTGGCCCCAAGAGACCCAGTACTTC. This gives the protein CATSDLQGWPQETQYF.

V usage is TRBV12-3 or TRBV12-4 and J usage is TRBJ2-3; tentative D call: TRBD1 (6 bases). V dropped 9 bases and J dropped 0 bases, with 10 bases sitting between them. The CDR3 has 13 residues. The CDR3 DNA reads TGTGCCAGTCTGACAGGAAGCACAGATACGCAGTATTTT. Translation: CASLTGSTDTQYF.

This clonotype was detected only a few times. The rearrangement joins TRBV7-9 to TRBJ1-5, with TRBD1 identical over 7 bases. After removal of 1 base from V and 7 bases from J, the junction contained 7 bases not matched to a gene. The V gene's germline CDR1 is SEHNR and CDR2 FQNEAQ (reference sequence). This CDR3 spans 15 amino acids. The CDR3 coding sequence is TGTGCCAGCAGCTTAGGAACAGGGGTTTACCAGCCCCAGCATTTT. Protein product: CASSLGTGVYQPQHF.

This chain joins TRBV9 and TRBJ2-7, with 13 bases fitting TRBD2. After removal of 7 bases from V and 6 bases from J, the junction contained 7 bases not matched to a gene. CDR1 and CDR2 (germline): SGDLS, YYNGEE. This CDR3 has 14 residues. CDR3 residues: CASGPRTSGSEQYF. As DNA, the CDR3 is TGTGCCAGCGGGCCTCGGACTAGCGGGAGCGAGCAGTACTTC.

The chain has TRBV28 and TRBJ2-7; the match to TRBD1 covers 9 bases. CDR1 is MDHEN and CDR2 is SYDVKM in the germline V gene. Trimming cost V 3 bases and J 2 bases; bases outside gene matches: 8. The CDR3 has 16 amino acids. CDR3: CASSFLGQGRTYEQYF. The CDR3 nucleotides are TGTGCCAGCAGTTTCCTCGGACAGGGGAGGACCTACGAGCAGTACTTC.

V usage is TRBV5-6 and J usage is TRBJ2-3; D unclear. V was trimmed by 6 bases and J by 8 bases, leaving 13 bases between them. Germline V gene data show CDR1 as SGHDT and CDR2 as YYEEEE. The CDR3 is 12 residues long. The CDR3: CASTSPSGTQYF. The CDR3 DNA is TGTGCCAGCACTTCCCCCTCGGGTACGCAGTATTTT.

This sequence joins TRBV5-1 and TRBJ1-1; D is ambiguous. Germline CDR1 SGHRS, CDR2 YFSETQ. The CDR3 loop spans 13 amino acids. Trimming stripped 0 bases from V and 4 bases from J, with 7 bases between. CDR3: CASSLVAVTEAFF. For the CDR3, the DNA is TGCGCCAGCAGCTTGGTCGCAGTCACTGAAGCTTTCTTT.

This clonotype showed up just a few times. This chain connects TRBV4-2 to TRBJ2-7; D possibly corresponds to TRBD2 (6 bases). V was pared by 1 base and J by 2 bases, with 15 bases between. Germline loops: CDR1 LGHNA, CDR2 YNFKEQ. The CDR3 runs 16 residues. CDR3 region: CASSQAGVAATYEQYF. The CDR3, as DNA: TGTGCCAGCAGCCAAGCTGGGGTAGCGGCAACCTACGAGCAGTACTTC.

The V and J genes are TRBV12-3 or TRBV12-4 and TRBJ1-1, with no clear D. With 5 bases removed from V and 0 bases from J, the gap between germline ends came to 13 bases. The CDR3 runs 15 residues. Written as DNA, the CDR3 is TGTGCCAGCAGTCCAGACACGGGGTTGAACACTGAAGCTTTCTTT. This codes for CASSPDTGLNTEAFF.

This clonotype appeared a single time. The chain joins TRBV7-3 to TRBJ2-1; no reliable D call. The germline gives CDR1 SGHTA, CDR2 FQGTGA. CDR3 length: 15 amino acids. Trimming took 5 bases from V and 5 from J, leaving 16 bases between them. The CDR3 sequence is CASSKVGNFNNEQFF. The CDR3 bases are TGTGCCAGCAGCAAAGTGGGGAATTTCAACAATGAGCAGTTCTTC.

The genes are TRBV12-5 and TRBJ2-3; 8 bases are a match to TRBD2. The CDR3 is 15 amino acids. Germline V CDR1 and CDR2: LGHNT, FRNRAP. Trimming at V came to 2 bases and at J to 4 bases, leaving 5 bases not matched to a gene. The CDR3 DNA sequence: TGTGCTAGTGGTTTGCCGGGACTAGGCTCAGATACGCAGTATTTT. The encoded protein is CASGLPGLGSDTQYF.

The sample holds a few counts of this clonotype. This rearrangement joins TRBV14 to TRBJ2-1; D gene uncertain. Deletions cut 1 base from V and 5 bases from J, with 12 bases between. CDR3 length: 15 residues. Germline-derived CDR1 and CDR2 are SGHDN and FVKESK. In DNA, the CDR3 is TGTGCCAGCAGCCAAGTACTCGGCTTACACAATGAGCAGTTCTTC. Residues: CASSQVLGLHNEQFF.

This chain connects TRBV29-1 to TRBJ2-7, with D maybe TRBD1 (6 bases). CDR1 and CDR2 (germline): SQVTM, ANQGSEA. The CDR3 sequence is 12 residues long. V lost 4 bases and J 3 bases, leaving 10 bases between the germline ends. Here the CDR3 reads CSVVPTGYEQYF. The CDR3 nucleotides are TGCAGCGTTGTCCCGACAGGCTACGAGCAGTACTTC.

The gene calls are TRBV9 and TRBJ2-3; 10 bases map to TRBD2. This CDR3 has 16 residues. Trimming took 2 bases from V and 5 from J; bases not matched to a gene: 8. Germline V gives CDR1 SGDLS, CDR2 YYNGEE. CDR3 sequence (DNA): TGTGCCAGCAGCGTTACTAGCGGGACGGTTCAAGATACGCAGTATTTT. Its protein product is CASSVTSGTVQDTQYF.

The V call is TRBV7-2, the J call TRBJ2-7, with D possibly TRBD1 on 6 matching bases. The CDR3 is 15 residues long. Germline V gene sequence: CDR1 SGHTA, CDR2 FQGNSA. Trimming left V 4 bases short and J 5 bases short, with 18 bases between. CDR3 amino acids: CASSSKTGQSNEQYF. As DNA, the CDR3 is TGTGCCAGCAGCTCGAAGACAGGACAGTCCAACGAGCAGTACTTC.

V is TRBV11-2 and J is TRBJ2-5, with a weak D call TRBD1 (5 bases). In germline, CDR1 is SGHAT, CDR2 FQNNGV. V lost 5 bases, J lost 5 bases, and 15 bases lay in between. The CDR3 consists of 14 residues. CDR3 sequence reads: CASSQTVGSETQYF. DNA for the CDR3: TGTGCCAGCAGCCAGACAGTTGGCTCTGAGACCCAGTACTTC.

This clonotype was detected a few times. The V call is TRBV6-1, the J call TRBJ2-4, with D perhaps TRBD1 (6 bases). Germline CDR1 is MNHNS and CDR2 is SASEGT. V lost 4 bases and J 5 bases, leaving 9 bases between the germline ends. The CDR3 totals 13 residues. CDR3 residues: CASSAYRENIQYF. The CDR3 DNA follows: TGTGCCAGCAGTGCGTACAGGGAAAACATTCAGTACTTC.

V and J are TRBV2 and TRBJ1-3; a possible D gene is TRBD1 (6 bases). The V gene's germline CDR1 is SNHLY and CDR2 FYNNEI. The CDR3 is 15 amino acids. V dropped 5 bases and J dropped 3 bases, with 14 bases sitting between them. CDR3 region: CASSLDRTLGNTIYF. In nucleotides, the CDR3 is TGTGCCAGCAGTCTCGACAGGACCCTTGGAAACACCATATATTTT.

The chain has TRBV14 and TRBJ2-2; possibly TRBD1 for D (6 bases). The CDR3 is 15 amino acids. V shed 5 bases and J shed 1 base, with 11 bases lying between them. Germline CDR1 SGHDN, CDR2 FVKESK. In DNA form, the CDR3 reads TGTGCCAGCAGCTACAGGGAACTGAACACCGGGGAGCTGTTTTTT. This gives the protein CASSYRELNTGELFF.

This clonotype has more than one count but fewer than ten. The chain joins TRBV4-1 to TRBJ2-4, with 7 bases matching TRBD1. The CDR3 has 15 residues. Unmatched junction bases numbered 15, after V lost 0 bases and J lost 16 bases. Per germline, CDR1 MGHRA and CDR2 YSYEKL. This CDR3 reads CASSQEPSRQGRSYF. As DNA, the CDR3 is TGCGCCAGCAGCCAAGAACCCTCCCGACAGGGACGGTCATACTTC.

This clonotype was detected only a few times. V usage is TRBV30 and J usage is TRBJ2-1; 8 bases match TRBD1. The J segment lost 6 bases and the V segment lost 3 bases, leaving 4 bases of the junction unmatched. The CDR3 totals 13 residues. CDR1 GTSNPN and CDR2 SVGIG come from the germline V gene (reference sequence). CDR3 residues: CAWRSTGGNEQFF. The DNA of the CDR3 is TGTGCCTGGAGGTCAACAGGGGGCAATGAGCAGTTCTTC.

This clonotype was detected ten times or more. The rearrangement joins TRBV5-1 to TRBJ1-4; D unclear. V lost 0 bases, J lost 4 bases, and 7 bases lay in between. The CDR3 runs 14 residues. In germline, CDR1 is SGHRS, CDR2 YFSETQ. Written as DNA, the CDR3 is TGCGCCAGCAGCTTGGTAGGGAGTAATGAAAAACTGTTTTTT. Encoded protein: CASSLVGSNEKLFF.

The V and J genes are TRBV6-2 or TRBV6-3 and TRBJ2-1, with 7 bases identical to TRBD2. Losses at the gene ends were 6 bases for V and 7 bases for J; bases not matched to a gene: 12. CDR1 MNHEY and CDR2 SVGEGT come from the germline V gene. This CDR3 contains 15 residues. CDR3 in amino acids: CASRARRLAANEQFF. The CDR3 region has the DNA TGTGCCAGCAGAGCTCGGCGACTAGCTGCGAATGAGCAGTTCTTC.

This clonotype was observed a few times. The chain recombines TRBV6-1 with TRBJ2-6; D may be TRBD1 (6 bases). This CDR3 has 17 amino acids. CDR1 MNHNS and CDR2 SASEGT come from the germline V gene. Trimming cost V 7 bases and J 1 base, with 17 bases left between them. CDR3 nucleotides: TGTGCCAGCATCACAGGGCCCCCCTCGTCTGGGGCCAACGTCCTGACTTTC. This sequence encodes CASITGPPSSGANVLTF.

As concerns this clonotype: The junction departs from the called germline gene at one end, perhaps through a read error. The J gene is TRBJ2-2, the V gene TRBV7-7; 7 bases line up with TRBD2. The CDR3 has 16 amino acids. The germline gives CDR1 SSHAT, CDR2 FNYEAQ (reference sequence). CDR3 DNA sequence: TGTGCTAGCAGCCCCGAAGCGGGAAGGGACACCGGGGAGCTGTTTTTT. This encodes CASSPEAGRDTGELFF.

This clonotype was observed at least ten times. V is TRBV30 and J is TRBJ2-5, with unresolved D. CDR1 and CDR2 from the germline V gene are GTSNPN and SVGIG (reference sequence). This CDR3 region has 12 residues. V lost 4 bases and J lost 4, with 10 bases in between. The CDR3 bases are TGTGCCTGGACCCTAGGTCCAGAGACCCAGTACTTC. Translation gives CAWTLGPETQYF.